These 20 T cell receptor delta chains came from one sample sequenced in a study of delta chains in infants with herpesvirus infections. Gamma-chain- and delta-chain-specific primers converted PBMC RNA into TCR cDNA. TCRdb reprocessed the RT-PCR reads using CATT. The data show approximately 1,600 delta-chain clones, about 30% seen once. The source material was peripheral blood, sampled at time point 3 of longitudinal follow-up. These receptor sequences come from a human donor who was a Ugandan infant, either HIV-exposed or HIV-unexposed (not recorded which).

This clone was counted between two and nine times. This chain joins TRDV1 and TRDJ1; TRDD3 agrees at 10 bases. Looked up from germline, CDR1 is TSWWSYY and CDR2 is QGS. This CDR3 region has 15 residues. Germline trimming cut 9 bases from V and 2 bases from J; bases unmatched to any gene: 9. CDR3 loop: CALRELLGDTDKLIF. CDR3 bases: TGTGCTCTAAGGGAGCTACTGGGGGATACCGATAAACTCATCTTT.

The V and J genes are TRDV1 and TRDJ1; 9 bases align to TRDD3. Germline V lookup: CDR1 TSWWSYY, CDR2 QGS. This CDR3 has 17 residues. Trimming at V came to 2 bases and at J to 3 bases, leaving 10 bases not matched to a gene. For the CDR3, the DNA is TGTGCTCTTGGGGAATGGATCTTGGGGGATAATGCCGATAAACTCATCTTT. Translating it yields CALGEWILGDNADKLIF.

CDR3 bases: TGTGCTCTTGGGGAACTTAAGTGGAGGTCTTCCTTTTTATACTGGGGGATGGGAAACGATAAACTCATCTTT. Residues: CALGELKWRSSFLYWGMGNDKLIF. The V gene is TRDV1, the J gene TRDJ1; 10 bases are shared with TRDD3. The V gene end was trimmed by 0 bases and the J gene end by 4 bases; junction bases not matched to a gene: 29. The CDR3 spans 24 residues. Germline V gives CDR1 TSWWSYY, CDR2 QGS.

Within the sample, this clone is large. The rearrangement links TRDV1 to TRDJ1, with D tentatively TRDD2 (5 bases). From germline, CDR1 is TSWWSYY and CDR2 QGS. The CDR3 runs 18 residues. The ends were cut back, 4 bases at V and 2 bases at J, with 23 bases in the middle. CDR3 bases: TGTGCTCTTGGGGGCCCATTAAATTTCTTCCGCCTAACCGATAAACTCATCTTT. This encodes CALGGPLNFFRLTDKLIF.

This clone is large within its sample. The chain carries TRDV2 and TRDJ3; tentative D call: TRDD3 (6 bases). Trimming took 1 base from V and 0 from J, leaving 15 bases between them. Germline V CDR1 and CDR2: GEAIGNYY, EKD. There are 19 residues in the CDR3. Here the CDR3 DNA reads TGTGCCTGTGACACAGCCGGGGGGACCAGCTCCTGGGACACCCGACAGATGTTTTTC. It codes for CACDTAGGTSSWDTRQMFF.

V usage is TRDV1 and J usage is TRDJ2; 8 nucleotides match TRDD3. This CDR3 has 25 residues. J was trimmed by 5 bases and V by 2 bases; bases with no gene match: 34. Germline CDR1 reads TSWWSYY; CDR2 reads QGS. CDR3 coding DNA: TGTGCTCTTGGGGAAAAACGAGTCCCTATACGGGGGGATAAGAGAGACAGGAATCCAACAGCACAACTCTTCTTT. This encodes CALGEKRVPIRGDKRDRNPTAQLFF.

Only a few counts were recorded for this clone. Here the CDR3 DNA reads TGTGCCTGTGACAGGCTGGGGGATACGCGTGCCTGGGACACCCGACAGATGTTTTTC. The encoded protein is CACDRLGDTRAWDTRQMFF. This chain joins TRDV2 and TRDJ3, with 12 bases fitting TRDD3. CDR3 length: 19 residues. Germline CDR1 reads GEAIGNYY; CDR2 reads EKD. J gave up 2 bases and V 2 bases, and 6 bases lay outside the gene matches.

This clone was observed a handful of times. This CDR3 reads CALGDFCDGDTRPTDKLIF. The DNA for the CDR3 is TGTGCTCTTGGGGACTTTTGCGACGGGGATACGAGGCCCACCGATAAACTCATCTTT. The rearrangement links TRDV1 to TRDJ1; 9 bases match TRDD3. The J segment lost 1 base and the V segment lost 3 bases, leaving 15 bases of the junction unmatched. CDR1 and CDR2 from the germline V gene are TSWWSYY and QGS. The CDR3 is 19 amino acids.

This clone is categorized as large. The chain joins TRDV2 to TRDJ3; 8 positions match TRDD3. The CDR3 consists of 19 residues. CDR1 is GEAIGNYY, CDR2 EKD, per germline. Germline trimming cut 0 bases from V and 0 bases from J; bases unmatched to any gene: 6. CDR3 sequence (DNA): TGTGCCTGTGACACCCCCACTGGGGGGTCCTCCTGGGACACCCGACAGATGTTTTTC. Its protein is CACDTPTGGSSWDTRQMFF.

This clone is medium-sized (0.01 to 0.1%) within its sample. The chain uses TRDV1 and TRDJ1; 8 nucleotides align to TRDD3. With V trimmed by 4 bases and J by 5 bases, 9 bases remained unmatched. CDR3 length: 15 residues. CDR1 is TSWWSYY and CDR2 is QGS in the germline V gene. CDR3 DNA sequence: TGTGCTCTTGGGGTAGCAGGGGATACTTCGGATAAACTCATCTTT. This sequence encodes CALGVAGDTSDKLIF.

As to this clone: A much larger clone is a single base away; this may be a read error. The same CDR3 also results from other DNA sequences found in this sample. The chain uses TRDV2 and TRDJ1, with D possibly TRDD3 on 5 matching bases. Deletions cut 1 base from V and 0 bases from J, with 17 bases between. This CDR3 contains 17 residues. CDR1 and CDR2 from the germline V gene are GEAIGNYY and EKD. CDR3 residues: CACDTAPWDPNTDKLIF. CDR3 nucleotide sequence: TGTGCCTGTGACACGGCGCCCTGGGATCCAAACACCGATAAACTCATCTTT.

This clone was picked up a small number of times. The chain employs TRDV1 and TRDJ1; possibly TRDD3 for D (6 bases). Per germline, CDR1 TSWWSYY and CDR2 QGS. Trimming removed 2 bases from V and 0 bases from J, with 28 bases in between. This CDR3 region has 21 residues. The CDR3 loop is CALGEGTSDPPGDRYTDKLIF. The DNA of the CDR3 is TGTGCTCTTGGGGAAGGTACCTCCGACCCTCCTGGGGATCGGTACACCGATAAACTCATCTTT.

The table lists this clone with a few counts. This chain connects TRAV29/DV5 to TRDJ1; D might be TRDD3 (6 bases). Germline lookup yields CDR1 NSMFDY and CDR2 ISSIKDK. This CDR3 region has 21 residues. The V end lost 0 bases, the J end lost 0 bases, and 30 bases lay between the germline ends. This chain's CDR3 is CAASEVSSSHAGAEYTDKLIF. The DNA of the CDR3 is TGTGCAGCAAGCGAGGTATCCTCCTCTCACGCTGGGGCCGAGTACACCGATAAACTCATCTTT.

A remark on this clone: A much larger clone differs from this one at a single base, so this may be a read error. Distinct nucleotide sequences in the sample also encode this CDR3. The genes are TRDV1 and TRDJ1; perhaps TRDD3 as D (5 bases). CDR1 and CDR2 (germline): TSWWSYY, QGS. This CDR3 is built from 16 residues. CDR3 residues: CALGTTLGPWADKLIF. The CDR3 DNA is TGTGCGCTTGGGACTACCTTAGGCCCCTGGGCCGATAAACTCATCTTT.

As DNA, the CDR3 is TGTGCTCTTGGGGCCTTCCAAAGGCAGATACTGGGGGACCCTAACACCGATAAACTCATCTTT. This gives the protein CALGAFQRQILGDPNTDKLIF. This rearrangement joins TRDV1 to TRDJ1; 9 bases map to TRDD3. The length of the CDR3 is 21 residues. The trim removed 4 bases at V and 0 bases at J, leaving 21 bases unmatched. Germline lookup yields CDR1 TSWWSYY and CDR2 QGS.

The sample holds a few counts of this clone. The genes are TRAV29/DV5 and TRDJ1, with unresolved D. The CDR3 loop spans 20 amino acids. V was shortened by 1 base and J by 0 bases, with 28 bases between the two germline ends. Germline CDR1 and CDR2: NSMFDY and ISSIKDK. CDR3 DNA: TGTGCAGCAAGCAGGAGGTTCCGTGCCCGGCAGAGAGAGTACACCGATAAACTCATCTTT. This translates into CAASRRFRARQREYTDKLIF. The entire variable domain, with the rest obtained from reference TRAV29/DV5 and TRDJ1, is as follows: DQQVKQNSPSLSVQEGRISILNCDYTNSMFDYFLWYKKYPAEGPTFLISISSIKDKNEDGRFTVFLNKSAKHLSLHIVPSQPGDSAVYFCAASRRFRARQREYTDKLIFGKGTRVTVEP.

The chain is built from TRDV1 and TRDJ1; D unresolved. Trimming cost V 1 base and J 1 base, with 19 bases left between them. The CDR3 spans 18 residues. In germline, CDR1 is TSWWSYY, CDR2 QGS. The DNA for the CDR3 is TGTGCTCTTGGGGAACACACCCCCCCCCAAATTCTCACCGATAAACTCATCTTT. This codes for CALGEHTPPQILTDKLIF.

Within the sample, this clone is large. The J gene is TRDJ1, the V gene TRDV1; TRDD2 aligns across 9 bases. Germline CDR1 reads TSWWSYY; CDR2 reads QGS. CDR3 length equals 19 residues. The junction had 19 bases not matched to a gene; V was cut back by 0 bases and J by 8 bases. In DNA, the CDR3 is TGTGCTCTTGGGGAACTGCCTTCCTACGGATTTCAAGGGGGCCCCAAACTCATCTTT. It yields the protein CALGELPSYGFQGGPKLIF.

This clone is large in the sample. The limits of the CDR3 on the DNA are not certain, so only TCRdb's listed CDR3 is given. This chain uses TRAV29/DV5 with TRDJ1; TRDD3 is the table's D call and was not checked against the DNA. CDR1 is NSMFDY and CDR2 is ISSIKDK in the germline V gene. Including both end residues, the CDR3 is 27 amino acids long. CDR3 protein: CSVLLCSKRTLPTVTPLSLPWLGKLIF.

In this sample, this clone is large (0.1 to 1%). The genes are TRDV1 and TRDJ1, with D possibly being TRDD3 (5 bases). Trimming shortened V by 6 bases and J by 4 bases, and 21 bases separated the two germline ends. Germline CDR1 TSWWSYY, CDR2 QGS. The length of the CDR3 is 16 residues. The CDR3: CALGKRELDLCDKLIF. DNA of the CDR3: TGTGCTCTTGGTAAACGGGAACTGGATTTATGCGATAAACTCATCTTT.